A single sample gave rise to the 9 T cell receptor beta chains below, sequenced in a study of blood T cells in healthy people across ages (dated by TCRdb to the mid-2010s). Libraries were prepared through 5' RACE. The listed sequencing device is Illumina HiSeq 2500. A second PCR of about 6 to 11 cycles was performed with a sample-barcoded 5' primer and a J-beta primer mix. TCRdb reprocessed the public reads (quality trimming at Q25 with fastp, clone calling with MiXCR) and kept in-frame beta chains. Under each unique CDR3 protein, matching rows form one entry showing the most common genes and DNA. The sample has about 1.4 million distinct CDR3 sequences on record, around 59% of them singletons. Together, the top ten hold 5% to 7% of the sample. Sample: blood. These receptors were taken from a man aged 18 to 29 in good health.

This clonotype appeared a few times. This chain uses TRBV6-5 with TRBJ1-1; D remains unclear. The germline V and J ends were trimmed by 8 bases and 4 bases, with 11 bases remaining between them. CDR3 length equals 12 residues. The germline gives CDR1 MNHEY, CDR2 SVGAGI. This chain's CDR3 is CASGRFTTEAFF. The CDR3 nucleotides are TGTGCCAGCGGTCGGTTTACCACTGAAGCTTTCTTT.

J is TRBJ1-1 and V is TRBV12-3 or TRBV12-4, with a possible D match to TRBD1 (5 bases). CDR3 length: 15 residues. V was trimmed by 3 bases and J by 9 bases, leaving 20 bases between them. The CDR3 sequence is CASSFRGSIRKKAFF. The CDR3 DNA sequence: TGTGCCAGCAGTTTTAGGGGCAGTATACGAAAAAAAGCTTTCTTT.

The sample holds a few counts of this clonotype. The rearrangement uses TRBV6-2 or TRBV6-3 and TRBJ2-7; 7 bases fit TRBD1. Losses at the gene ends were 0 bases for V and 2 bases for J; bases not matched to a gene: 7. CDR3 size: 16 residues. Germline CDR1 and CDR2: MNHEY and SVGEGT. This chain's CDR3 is CASSYSSQQGTYEQYF. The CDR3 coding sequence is TGTGCCAGCAGTTACTCGAGTCAACAGGGGACCTACGAGCAGTACTTC.

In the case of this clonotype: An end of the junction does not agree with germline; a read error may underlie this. CDR3: CASSRPGQAYVERYF. The CDR3 DNA sequence: TGTGCCAGCAGTCGTCCGGGACAGGCCTACGTAGAGCGGTACTTC. V and J are TRBV6-5 and TRBJ2-7; 8 bases match TRBD1. Germline CDR1 and CDR2: MNHEY and SVGAGI. The CDR3 covers 15 residues.

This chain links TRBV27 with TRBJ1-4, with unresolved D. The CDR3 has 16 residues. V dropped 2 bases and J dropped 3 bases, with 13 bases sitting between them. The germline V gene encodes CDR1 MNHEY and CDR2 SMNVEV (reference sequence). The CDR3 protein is CASSLNSWEANEKLFF. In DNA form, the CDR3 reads TGTGCCAGCAGTTTAAACTCCTGGGAGGCTAATGAAAAACTGTTTTTT.

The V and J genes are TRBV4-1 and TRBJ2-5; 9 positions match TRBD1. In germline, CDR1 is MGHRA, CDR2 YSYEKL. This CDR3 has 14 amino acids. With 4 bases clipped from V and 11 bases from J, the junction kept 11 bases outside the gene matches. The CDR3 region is CASSRDRVRHEQYF. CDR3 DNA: TGCGCCAGCAGCCGGGACAGGGTGAGACATGAGCAGTACTTC.

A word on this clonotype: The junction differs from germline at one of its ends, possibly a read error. For the CDR3, the DNA is TGCAGTGCTTCAAACGCCGGGACCAAATACGAGCGGTACTTC. It specifies CSASNAGTKYERYF. The chain carries TRBV20-1 and TRBJ2-7; either TRBD1 or TRBD2 may supply D (5 bases each). The CDR3 consists of 14 residues. Germline CDR1 DFQATT, CDR2 SNEGSKA (reference sequence).

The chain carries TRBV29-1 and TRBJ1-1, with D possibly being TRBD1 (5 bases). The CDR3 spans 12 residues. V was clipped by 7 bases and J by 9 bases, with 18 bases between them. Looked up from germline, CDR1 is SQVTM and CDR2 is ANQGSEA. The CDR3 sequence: CSEKGDGPKAFF. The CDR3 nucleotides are TGCAGCGAGAAAGGGGATGGGCCTAAAGCTTTCTTT.

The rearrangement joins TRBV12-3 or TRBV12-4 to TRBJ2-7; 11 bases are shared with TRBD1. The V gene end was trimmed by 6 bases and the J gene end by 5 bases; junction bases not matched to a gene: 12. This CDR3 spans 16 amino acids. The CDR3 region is CASSPEGADRGHEQYF. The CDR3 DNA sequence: TGTGCCAGCAGCCCGGAGGGGGCGGACAGGGGGCACGAGCAGTACTTC.